Given below is one TCR beta chain in context. Its antigen is undetermined. Clones were sequenced by immunoSEQ multiplex PCR, and TCRdb holds only the in-frame ones, with some missing. The data show 95,000 to 150,000 clones, roughly 88% seen once. The data are from a study of T cell responses to AZD1222 COVID-19 vaccine. V gave up 4 bases and J gave up 6 bases, with 13 bases separating them. Germline CDR1 LGHDT, CDR2 YNNKEL (reference sequence). The CDR3 runs to 14 residues. Study conclusions and caveats: There were mostly white British donors and more females than males, and clonal diversity was possibly underestimated.

The origin of this receptor is an adult in good health. The specimen comprised peripheral blood, sampled on day 0 of AZD1222 vaccination. This rearrangement joins TRBV3-1 (or the pseudogene TRBV3-2) to TRBJ2-4; no firm D call. The CDR3 protein is CASSLGRLANIQYF. CDR3 sequence (DNA): TGTGCCAGCAGCCTAGGTCGGTTGGCAAACATTCAGTACTTC.